The 3 T cell receptor beta chains presented below share a single source sample, sequenced in a study of sequential checkpoint blockade in melanoma. Produced via immunoSEQ multiplex PCR; TCRdb's table is partial and in-frame only. The top ten clones hold about a fifth of a sample with about 19,000 clones, just under 75% of them seen once. The treatment denotes: randomized to nivolumab then ipilimumab (arm A) or the reverse (arm B). Here the sequenced sample was CD8+ T cells sorted from blood (inferred from file names), taken from a patient given nivolumab and ipilimumab in sequence. The receptors were sampled from a human donor with melanoma.

By sample fraction, this clone is medium-sized. The chain employs TRBV28 and TRBJ2-7, with D possibly being TRBD2 (5 bases). Trimming took off 3 bases at V and 3 bases at J, with 15 bases between the two ends. CDR1 is MDHEN, CDR2 SYDVKM, per germline. This CDR3 region has 15 residues. The CDR3 DNA reads TGTGCCAGCAGTTTGGAGGATCGCCAAGGCTACGAGCAGTACTTC. It specifies CASSLEDRQGYEQYF.

The rearrangement joins TRBV14 to TRBJ1-2, with TRBD1 identical over 10 bases. The V gene end was trimmed by 3 bases and the J gene end by 4 bases; junction bases not matched to a gene: 2. CDR3 length: 14 amino acids. Germline V lookup: CDR1 SGHDN, CDR2 FVKESK. CDR3 loop: CASSQWTGGYGYTF. The CDR3, as DNA: TGTGCCAGCAGCCAGTGGACAGGGGGCTATGGCTACACCTTC.

The CDR3 sequence: CATNYLTGYRTEAFF. CDR3 nucleotides: TGTGCCACCAATTATTTAACAGGGTATCGAACTGAAGCTTTCTTT. The genes are TRBV28 and TRBJ1-1, with TRBD1 as a possible D gene (6 bases). This CDR3 has 15 amino acids. Trimming removed 10 bases from V and 5 bases from J, with 23 bases in between. CDR1 MDHEN and CDR2 SYDVKM come from the germline V gene.